This paragraph reports one T cell receptor (beta chain). The antigen is unknown. This entry belongs to a study of T cells in Graves' hyperthyroidism and ophthalmopathy. Fresh peripheral blood, about 10 ml of it, supplied the PBMCs. The study, taken as a whole, reports: Blood held most thyroid clonotypes expanded above 0.001 frequency.

The CDR3 is 15 residues long. Trimming left V 10 bases short and J 2 bases short, with 18 bases between. Germline CDR1 reads ENHRY; CDR2 reads SYGVKD. Amplified TCR beta CDR3 regions came from RNA transcripts. First-round RT-PCR of the TCR CDR3 relied on the HTBI primer set. TCRdb passed the multiplex PCR reads through MiXCR, listing each CDR3 protein once. The profile shows hundreds of thousands of distinct CDR3 sequences, more than 30% of them singletons. This chain joins TRBV10-3 and TRBJ1-5; a possible D gene is TRBD1 (6 bases). This clonotype originated in a man aged 18-30 years with Graves' hyperthyroidism. What was sequenced was blood. CDR3 protein: CASRQGFRGNQPQHF. CDR3 sequence (DNA): TGTGCCAGCAGGCAGGGGTTCCGGGGCAATCAGCCCCAGCATTTT.